Shown below are 19 T cell receptor beta chains from a single sample sequenced in a study of cytomegalovirus exposure and HLA in healthy donors. Clones were sequenced by immunoSEQ multiplex PCR, and TCRdb holds only the in-frame ones, with some missing. The table includes around 71,000 clones, about 94% detected once. Sequenced input: PBMCs. The receptors come from a man between 18 and 29 years old in good health and CMV-seropositive.

The chain joins TRBV5-1 to TRBJ2-3; TRBD1 agrees at 8 bases. The ends lost 1 base at V and 1 base at J; junction bases unmatched: 5. Germline V gene data show CDR1 as SGHRS and CDR2 as YFSETQ. The CDR3 length is 16 residues. The CDR3 DNA is TGCGCCAGCAGCTTGCAGGGGGCGCGGGGCACAGATACGCAGTATTTT. Protein product: CASSLQGARGTDTQYF.

This sequence joins TRBV10-3 and TRBJ2-3; D not resolved. This CDR3 has 17 residues. The germline V gene has CDR1 ENHRY and CDR2 SYGVKD. Trimming removed 2 bases at V and 0 bases at J, with 15 bases between. CDR3 loop: CAISEATEKSSTDTQYF. In DNA form, the CDR3 reads TGTGCCATCAGTGAGGCTACTGAAAAATCCAGCACAGATACGCAGTATTTT.

The chain carries TRBV5-6 and TRBJ2-1; 10 bases are shared with TRBD2. V trimming: 3 bases; J trimming: 4 bases; junction bases outside the gene matches: 4. CDR3 size: 15 residues. Germline V gene sequence: CDR1 SGHDT, CDR2 YYEEEE. CDR3 nucleotides: TGTGCCAGCAGCTCCGCTAGCGGGAGTTACAATGAGCAGTTCTTC. As protein: CASSSASGSYNEQFF. The full variable domain, with the rest looked up from reference TRBV5-6 and TRBJ2-1, is DAGVTQSPTHLIKTRGQQVTLRCSPKSGHDTVSWYQQALGQGPQFIFQYYEEEERQRGNFPDRFSGHQFPNYSSELNVNALLLGDSALYLCASSSASGSYNEQFFGPGTRLTVL.

As DNA, the CDR3 is TGTGCCAGTAGTCCCCTGGCCAGGGGATTCTCTGGGGCCAACGTCCTGACTTTC. Residues: CASSPLARGFSGANVLTF. The V call is TRBV19, the J call TRBJ2-6, with D perhaps TRBD1 (6 bases). From germline, CDR1 is LNHDA and CDR2 SQIVND (reference sequence). The CDR3 runs 18 residues. V was clipped by 5 bases and J by 0 bases, with 17 bases between them.

This clone was detected once. The J gene is TRBJ2-7, the V gene TRBV27; 8 bases map to TRBD1. Germline V gene sequence: CDR1 MNHEY, CDR2 SMNVEV (reference sequence). This CDR3 is 19 amino acids long. Trimming at V came to 1 base and at J to 4 bases, leaving 18 bases not matched to a gene. CDR3: CASSLYETGQGRLGYEQYF. CDR3 in DNA: TGTGCCAGCAGTTTATATGAAACCGGACAGGGCCGGCTGGGGTACGAGCAGTACTTC.

The V gene is TRBV19, the J gene TRBJ2-3; 10 bases match TRBD2. Germline CDR1 reads LNHDA; CDR2 reads SQIVND (reference sequence). The CDR3 has 15 amino acids. V shed 2 bases, J shed 2 bases, and the junction held 1 base outside the gene matches. The CDR3 DNA reads TGTGCCAGTAGTATAACTAGCGGGATCACAGATACGCAGTATTTT. Its protein product is CASSITSGITDTQYF.

This chain connects TRBV5-1 to TRBJ2-7, with D possibly TRBD2 on 5 matching bases. Trimming shortened V by 5 bases and J by 3 bases, and 9 bases separated the two germline ends. The CDR3 extends over 12 amino acids. CDR1 and CDR2 (germline): SGHRS, YFSETQ. The CDR3 protein is CASSGSDYEQYF. The CDR3 DNA follows: TGCGCCAGCAGTGGGAGTGACTACGAGCAGTACTTC. The entire variable domain, with the rest obtained from reference TRBV5-1 and TRBJ2-7, is as follows: KAGVTQTPRYLIKTRGQQVTLSCSPISGHRSVSWYQQTPGQGLQFLFEYFSETQRNKGNFPGRFSGRQFSNSRSEMNVSTLELGDSALYLCASSGSDYEQYFGPGTRLTVT.

The chain carries TRBV4-1 and TRBJ2-5; 9 nucleotides agree with TRBD1. V lost 8 bases, J lost 4 bases, and 11 bases stayed unmatched. Germline CDR1 is MGHRA and CDR2 is YSYEKL. The CDR3 is made up of 15 amino acids. The CDR3 sequence is CASGADPTGGETQYF. The CDR3 DNA reads TGCGCCAGCGGGGCAGACCCGACAGGGGGAGAGACCCAGTACTTC.

The CDR3 DNA is TGTGCCAGCAGAACCGCTCGGACAGCTAGCACAGATACGCAGTATTTT. Its protein is CASRTARTASTDTQYF. The V call is TRBV28, the J call TRBJ2-3; weak D call: TRBD1 (6 bases). Germline loops: CDR1 MDHEN, CDR2 SYDVKM. V shed 6 bases and J shed 0 bases, with 16 bases lying between them. The CDR3 is 16 residues long.

This clone is a singleton in its sample. This chain connects TRBV7-9 to TRBJ1-2, with 9 bases identical to TRBD1. Trimming cost V 1 base and J 2 bases; bases outside gene matches: 2. Looked up from germline, CDR1 is SEHNR and CDR2 is FQNEAQ (reference sequence). The CDR3 length is 15 residues. CDR3 sequence reads: CASSLGQGENYGYTF. Written as DNA, the CDR3 is TGTGCCAGCAGCTTAGGACAGGGGGAGAACTATGGCTACACCTTC. Drawing the rest from reference TRBV7-9 and TRBJ1-2, the complete variable domain is DTGVSQNPRHKITKRGQNVTFRCDPISEHNRLYWYRQTLGQGPEFLTYFQNEAQLEKSRLLSDRFSAERPKGSFSTLEIQRTEQGDSAMYLCASSLGQGENYGYTFGSGTRLTVV.

The J gene is TRBJ2-5, the V gene TRBV7-6; TRBD1 might be the D (6 bases). CDR1 is SGHVS and CDR2 is FNYEAQ in the germline V gene. Trimming removed 1 base at V and 2 bases at J, with 8 bases between. The CDR3 runs 14 residues. The CDR3 DNA follows: TGTGCCAGCAGCTTAGAAGGGGGTCAAGAGACCCAGTACTTC. Residues: CASSLEGGQETQYF.

This chain uses TRBV9 with TRBJ2-2; D is ambiguous. This CDR3 spans 12 amino acids. The V gene lost 3 bases and the J gene lost 8 bases, with 8 bases spanning the gap. Germline V lookup: CDR1 SGDLS, CDR2 YYNGEE. The CDR3 loop reads CASSAVAGELFF. For the CDR3, the DNA is TGTGCCAGCAGCGCCGTGGCTGGGGAGCTGTTTTTT.

Here the CDR3 reads CASSPPGSGRDHEQYF. The CDR3 DNA reads TGTGCCAGCTCACCACCGGGTAGCGGGAGGGACCATGAGCAGTACTTC. V usage is TRBV18 and J usage is TRBJ2-7; 11 nucleotides match TRBD2. The CDR3 runs to 16 residues. In germline, CDR1 is KGHSH, CDR2 LQKENI. V lost 0 bases to trimming and J lost 7 bases; unmatched junction nucleotides: 8.

This clone has more than one count but fewer than ten. The CDR3 spells CASTADPGTATYEQYF. The CDR3 DNA is TGTGCCAGCACCGCCGACCCCGGGACAGCAACCTACGAGCAGTACTTC. V is TRBV5-4 and J is TRBJ2-7; 7 positions agree with TRBD1. The CDR3 is made up of 16 amino acids. V shed 6 bases and J 2 bases; nucleotides not matched to a gene: 14. In germline, CDR1 is SGHNT, CDR2 YYREEE (reference sequence). The whole variable domain, remainder taken from reference TRBV5-4 and TRBJ2-7, is ETGVTQSPTHLIKTRGQQVTLRCSSQSGHNTVSWYQQALGQGPQFIFQYYREEENGRGNFPPRFSGLQFPNYSSELNVNALELDDSALYLCASTADPGTATYEQYFGPGTRLTVT.

The V call is TRBV7-6, the J call TRBJ2-7, with 8 bases identical to TRBD1. The CDR3 spans 16 residues. With V trimmed by 1 base and J by 1 base, 6 bases remained unmatched. From germline, CDR1 is SGHVS and CDR2 FNYEAQ. CDR3 amino acids: CASSLDNRGFSYEQYF. CDR3 DNA: TGTGCCAGCAGCTTAGATAACAGGGGGTTTTCCTACGAGCAGTACTTC.

CDR3 protein: CASSADSPERTDTQYF. The CDR3 nucleotides read TGTGCCAGCAGTGCCGACAGCCCGGAACGAACAGATACGCAGTATTTT. The rearrangement uses TRBV28 and TRBJ2-3, with D perhaps matching TRBD1 (5 bases). The V gene's germline CDR1 is MDHEN and CDR2 SYDVKM. The CDR3 contains 16 residues. V lost 5 bases and J lost 3, with 18 bases in between.

V and J are TRBV6-6 and TRBJ2-5; TRBD2 matches 9 bases. The J call may be mistaken, given a closer DNA end match to TRBJ2-7. This CDR3 region has 16 residues. Germline V lookup: CDR1 MNHNY, CDR2 SVGAGI (reference sequence). For the CDR3, the DNA is TGTGCCAGCAGTGGAGATGGCGGGGGGGCAACCTACGAGCAGTACTTC. This translates into CASSGDGGGATYEQYF.

This clone has only one observation. V is TRBV5-6 and J is TRBJ1-2; 8 bases match TRBD1. This CDR3 spans 15 amino acids. J gave up 8 bases and V 1 base, and 10 bases lay outside the gene matches. Germline-derived CDR1 and CDR2 are SGHDT and YYEEEE. The CDR3 region is CASSLPATGAIGYTF. In nucleotides, the CDR3 is TGTGCCAGCAGCTTGCCAGCGACAGGGGCTATCGGCTACACCTTC.

The genes are TRBV19 and TRBJ2-7, with D hard to call. The germline CDR1 and CDR2 sequences are LNHDA and SQIVND (reference sequence). Trimming shortened V by 9 bases and J by 0 bases, and 18 bases separated the two germline ends. The CDR3 consists of 15 residues. The CDR3 DNA is TGTGCCAGCTCACCTGCGGCCTCGAACTCCTACGAGCAGTACTTC. Translation: CASSPAASNSYEQYF.